The clone carrying this TCR beta chain appeared once. The record originates from a study of shared clonotypes between healthy human individuals. In germline, CDR1 is MDHEN, CDR2 SYDVKM. There are 13 residues in the CDR3. V was pared by 6 bases and J by 9 bases, with 11 bases of the junction left unmatched. This table comes from immunoSEQ multiplex PCR, and its TCRdb copy is limited to in-frame clones, with some not included. Among about 110,000 clones listed, around 71% were seen once. The TCR originated in a woman younger than 45 in good health. V usage is TRBV28 and J usage is TRBJ2-7, with 7 bases that match TRBD2. The sample was memory CD8+ T cells sorted from blood. The sample's subset: CD45RO+ cells pooled with CCR7-negative TemRA cells. DNA for the CDR3: TGTGCCAGCAGCCCAAGCGGGGCTGCCGCGCAGTACTTC. Translated, it gives CASSPSGAAAQYF.